Following are 10 T cell receptor beta chains from one sample sequenced in a study of blood T cell repertoires in COVID-19. Some clones are missing from TCRdb's copy, which holds only in-frame ones; the method was immunoSEQ multiplex PCR. This sample has 200,000 to 250,000 clones; 70% to 90% occur once, and the top ten carry 10% to 14%. The sample comprised PBMCs or T cells enriched from blood (not recorded which). These receptor sequences come from a man aged 30 to 39 who had recovered from COVID-19.

CDR3 sequence reads: CATSDATDSSYNEQFF. CDR3 in DNA: TGTGCCACCAGTGACGCCACCGATAGCTCCTACAATGAGCAGTTCTTC. This rearrangement joins TRBV24-1 to TRBJ2-1, with unresolved D. Between the trimmed V and J ends, which lost 4 bases and 0 bases, there was a span of 12 bases. The V gene's germline CDR1 is KGHDR and CDR2 SFDVKD. The length of the CDR3 is 16 residues.

The V and J genes are TRBV2 and TRBJ2-1, with D perhaps matching TRBD2 (5 bases). The CDR3 length is 16 residues. Trimming removed 1 base at V and 3 bases at J, with 13 bases between. Germline lookup yields CDR1 SNHLY and CDR2 FYNNEI. The CDR3 region has the DNA TGTGCCAGCAGTGAAGATAGGCGGGTACTCTACAATGAGCAGTTCTTC. It yields the protein CASSEDRRVLYNEQFF. The full variable domain, with the rest looked up from reference TRBV2 and TRBJ2-1, is EPEVTQTPSHQVTQMGQEVILRCVPISNHLYFYWYRQILGQKVEFLVSFYNNEISEKSEIFDDQFSVERPDGSNFTLKIRSTKLEDSAMYFCASSEDRRVLYNEQFFGPGTRLTVL.

In nucleotides, the CDR3 is TGTGCCAGCAGTTTACTACGTTCACCCCTCCACTTT. Translating gives CASSLLRSPLHF. The gene calls are TRBV28 and TRBJ1-6; D is ambiguous. Germline-derived CDR1 and CDR2 are MDHEN and SYDVKM. V gave up 2 bases and J gave up 9 bases, with 5 bases separating them. CDR3 length: 12 residues.

This chain links TRBV4-1 with TRBJ2-3; 10 nucleotides line up with TRBD1. V lost 2 bases and J lost 3; bases outside the gene matches: 8. Looked up from germline, CDR1 is MGHRA and CDR2 is YSYEKL. The CDR3 spans 17 residues. The DNA of the CDR3 is TGCGCCAGCAGCCAAACCGGGACAGGGGTTGTGACAGATACGCAGTATTTT. This codes for CASSQTGTGVVTDTQYF.

The table lists this clone with a count of one. The chain joins TRBV19 to TRBJ1-5; no definite D call. Trimming took 8 bases from V and 4 from J, leaving 12 bases between them. CDR3 length: 13 residues. The V gene's germline CDR1 is LNHDA and CDR2 SQIVND (reference sequence). For the CDR3, the DNA is TGTGCCAGTTCCGTCCGGGTAAATCAGCCCCAGCATTTT. Encoded protein: CASSVRVNQPQHF. The full variable domain, rest sourced from reference TRBV19 and TRBJ1-5, is DGGITQSPKYLFRKEGQNVTLSCEQNLNHDAMYWYRQDPGQGLRLIYYSQIVNDFQKGDIAEGYSVSREKKESFPLTVTSAQKNPTAFYLCASSVRVNQPQHFGDGTRLSIL.

The chain carries TRBV5-8 and TRBJ1-1; D not resolved. Germline loops: CDR1 SGHTS, CDR2 YDEGEE. CDR3 size: 10 residues. Deletions cut 1 base from V and 10 bases from J, with 5 bases between. CDR3 in DNA: TGTGCCAGCAGCTTGTACGGAGCTTTCTTT. Residues: CASSLYGAFF.

The rearrangement links TRBV7-2 to TRBJ2-2, with D hard to call. This CDR3 is 15 amino acids long. Germline V gene data show CDR1 as SGHTA and CDR2 as FQGNSA. Trimming took off 1 base at V and 0 bases at J, with 6 bases between the two ends. Here the CDR3 reads CASSLGRTNTGELFF. In nucleotides, the CDR3 is TGTGCCAGCAGCTTAGGCAGGACGAACACCGGGGAGCTGTTTTTT.

The gene calls are TRBV4-1 and TRBJ2-7; the D is unclear. CDR3 length: 18 residues. CDR1 is MGHRA and CDR2 is YSYEKL in the germline V gene. V was shortened by 1 base and J by 0 bases, with 19 bases between the two germline ends. The CDR3, as DNA: TGCGCCAGCAGCCAAGGAATCCTGGGCAGAGCCTCCTCCTACGAGCAGTACTTC. Its translation is CASSQGILGRASSYEQYF.

The gene calls are TRBV18 and TRBJ1-2; TRBD1 matches 10 bases. CDR1 is KGHSH and CDR2 is LQKENI in the germline V gene. V shed 2 bases, J shed 8 bases, and the junction held 11 bases outside the gene matches. The CDR3 is 16 residues long. The DNA of the CDR3 is TGTGCCAGCTCACCATCGAGACAGGGGGCAATGGGAGGCTACACCTTC. Translating gives CASSPSRQGAMGGYTF.

The genes are TRBV11-2 and TRBJ2-7; 11 nucleotides align to TRBD1. CDR1 and CDR2 (germline): SGHAT, FQNNGV. The V gene end was trimmed by 1 base and the J gene end by 3 bases; junction bases not matched to a gene: 5. The CDR3 contains 16 residues. CDR3 coding DNA: TGTGCCAGCAGCTTAGTATTAGGGACAGGGGGCTACGAGCAGTACTTC. This translates into CASSLVLGTGGYEQYF.